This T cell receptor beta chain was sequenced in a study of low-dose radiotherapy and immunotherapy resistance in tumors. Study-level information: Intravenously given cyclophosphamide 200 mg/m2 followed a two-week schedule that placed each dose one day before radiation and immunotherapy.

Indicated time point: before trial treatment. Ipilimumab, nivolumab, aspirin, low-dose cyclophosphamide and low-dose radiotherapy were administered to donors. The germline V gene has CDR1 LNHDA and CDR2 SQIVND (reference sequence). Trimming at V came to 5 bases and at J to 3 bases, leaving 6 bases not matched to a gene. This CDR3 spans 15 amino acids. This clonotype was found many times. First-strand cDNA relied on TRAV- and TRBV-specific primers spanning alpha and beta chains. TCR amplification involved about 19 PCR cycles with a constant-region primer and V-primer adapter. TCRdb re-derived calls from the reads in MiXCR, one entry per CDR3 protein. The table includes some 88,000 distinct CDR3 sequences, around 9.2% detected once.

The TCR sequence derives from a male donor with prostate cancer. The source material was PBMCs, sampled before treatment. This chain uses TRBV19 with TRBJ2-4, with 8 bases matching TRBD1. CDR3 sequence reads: CASSSFTGGKNIQYF. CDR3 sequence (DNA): TGTGCCAGTAGTTCATTTACAGGGGGCAAAAACATTCAGTACTTC.